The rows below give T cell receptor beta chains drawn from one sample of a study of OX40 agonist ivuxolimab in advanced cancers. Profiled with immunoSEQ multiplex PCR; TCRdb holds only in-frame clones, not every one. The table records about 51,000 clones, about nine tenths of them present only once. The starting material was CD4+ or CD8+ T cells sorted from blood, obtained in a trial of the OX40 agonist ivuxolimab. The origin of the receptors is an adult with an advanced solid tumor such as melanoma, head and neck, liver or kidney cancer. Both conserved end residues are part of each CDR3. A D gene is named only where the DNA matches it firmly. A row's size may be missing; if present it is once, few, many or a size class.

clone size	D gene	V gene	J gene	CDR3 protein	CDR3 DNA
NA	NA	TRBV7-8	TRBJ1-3	CASSLRQSSGNTIYF	TGTGCCAGCAGCTTAAGGCAGAGCTCTGGAAACACCATATATTTT
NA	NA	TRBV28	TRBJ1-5	CASHGGGNQPQHF	TGTGCCAGCCACGGGGGGGGCAATCAGCCCCAGCATTTT
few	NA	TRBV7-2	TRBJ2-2	CASSLAVTATGELFF	TGTGCCAGCAGCTTAGCTGTGACCGCCACCGGGGAGCTGTTTTTT
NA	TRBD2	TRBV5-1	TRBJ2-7	CASSLRAGPYEQYF	TGCGCCAGCAGCTTGCGAGCGGGGCCCTACGAGCAGTACTTC
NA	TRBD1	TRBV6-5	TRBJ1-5	CASSTGGQPQHF	TGTGCCAGCAGTACAGGGGGCCAGCCCCAGCATTTT
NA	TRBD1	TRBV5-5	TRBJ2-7	CASSWGQGAYEQYF	TGTGCCAGCAGCTGGGGACAGGGAGCGTACGAGCAGTACTTC
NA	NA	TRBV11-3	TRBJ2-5	CASSLGGGRETQYF	TGTGCCAGCAGCTTAGGAGGGGGTAGGGAGACCCAGTACTTC
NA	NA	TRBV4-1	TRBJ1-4	CASSFPGNSNEKLFF	TGCGCCAGCAGCTTTCCCGGGAACTCTAATGAAAAACTGTTTTTT
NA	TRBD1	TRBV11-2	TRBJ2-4	CASSLIRDRKNIQYF	TGTGCCAGCAGCTTAATCAGGGACAGGAAAAACATTCAGTACTTC
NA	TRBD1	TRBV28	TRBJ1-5	CASSLSSGQGGNQPQHF	TGTGCCAGCAGTTTATCCTCTGGACAGGGGGGAAATCAGCCCCAGCATTTT